Described below is a single TCR beta chain sequence and its context. TCRdb's copy holds only in-frame clones and misses some; the assay was immunoSEQ multiplex PCR. The table includes roughly 500,000 clones, approximately 88% detected once. This entry comes from a study of blood T cell repertoires in COVID-19. The CDR3 is 16 residues long. Germline V gene data show CDR1 as SGHTA and CDR2 as FQGNSA. Between the trimmed V and J ends, which lost 2 bases and 7 bases, there was a span of 20 bases. Specimen: PBMCs or T cells enriched from blood (not recorded which). This chain joins TRBV7-2 and TRBJ1-1; a possible D gene is TRBD1 (5 bases). This clonotype originated in a woman aged 35 to 49 who had recovered from COVID-19. The CDR3 DNA reads TGTGCCAGCAGCTTAAGACCACGTGGGGGGATCAGTGAAGCTTTCTTT. Its protein product is CASSLRPRGGISEAFF.